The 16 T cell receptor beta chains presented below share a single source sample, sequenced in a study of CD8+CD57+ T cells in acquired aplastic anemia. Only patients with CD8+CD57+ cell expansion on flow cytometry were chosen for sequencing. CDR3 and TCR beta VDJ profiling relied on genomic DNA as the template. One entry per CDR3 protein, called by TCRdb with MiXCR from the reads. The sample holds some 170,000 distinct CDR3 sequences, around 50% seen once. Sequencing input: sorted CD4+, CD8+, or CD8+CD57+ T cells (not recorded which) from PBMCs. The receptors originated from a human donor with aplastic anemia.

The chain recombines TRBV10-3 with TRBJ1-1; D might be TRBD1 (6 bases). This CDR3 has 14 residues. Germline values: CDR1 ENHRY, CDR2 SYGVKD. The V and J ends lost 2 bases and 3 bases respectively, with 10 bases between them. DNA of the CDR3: TGTGCCATCAGTGAGACAGGGAGAGACACTGAAGCTTTCTTT. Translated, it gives CAISETGRDTEAFF.

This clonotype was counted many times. The CDR3 loop reads CASSAMDNLNTEAFF. CDR3 in DNA: TGCGCCAGCAGCGCCATGGACAATTTGAACACTGAAGCTTTCTTT. The V gene is TRBV5-1, the J gene TRBJ1-1; the D gene is possibly TRBD1 (5 bases). The CDR3 extends over 15 amino acids. Germline-derived CDR1 and CDR2 are SGHRS and YFSETQ. V lost 4 bases to trimming and J lost 0 bases, with 13 bases between them.

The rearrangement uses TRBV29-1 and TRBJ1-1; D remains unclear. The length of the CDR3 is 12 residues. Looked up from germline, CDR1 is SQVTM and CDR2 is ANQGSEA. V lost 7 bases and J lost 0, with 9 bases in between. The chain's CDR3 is CSGKDLNTEAFF. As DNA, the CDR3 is TGCAGCGGAAAGGATTTGAACACTGAAGCTTTCTTT.

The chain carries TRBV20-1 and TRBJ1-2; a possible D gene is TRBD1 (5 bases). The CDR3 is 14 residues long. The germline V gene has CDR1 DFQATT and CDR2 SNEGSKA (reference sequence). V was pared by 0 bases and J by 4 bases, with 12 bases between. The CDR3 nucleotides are TGCAGTGCTAGAGACAGGGCAAAGGGCTATGGCTACACCTTC. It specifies CSARDRAKGYGYTF.

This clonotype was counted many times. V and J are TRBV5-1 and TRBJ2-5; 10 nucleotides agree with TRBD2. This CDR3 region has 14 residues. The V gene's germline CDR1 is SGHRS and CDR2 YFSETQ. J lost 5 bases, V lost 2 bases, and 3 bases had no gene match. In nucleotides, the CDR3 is TGCGCCAGCAGCTTAACTAGCGGGGTGGAGACCCAGTACTTC. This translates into CASSLTSGVETQYF.

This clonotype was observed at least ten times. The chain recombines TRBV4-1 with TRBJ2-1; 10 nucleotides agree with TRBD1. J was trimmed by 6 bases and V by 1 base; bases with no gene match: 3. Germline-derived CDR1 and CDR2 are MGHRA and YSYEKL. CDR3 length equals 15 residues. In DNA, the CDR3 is TGCGCCAGCAGCCAAGGACAGGGGGCGGTCAATGAGCAGTTCTTC. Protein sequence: CASSQGQGAVNEQFF.

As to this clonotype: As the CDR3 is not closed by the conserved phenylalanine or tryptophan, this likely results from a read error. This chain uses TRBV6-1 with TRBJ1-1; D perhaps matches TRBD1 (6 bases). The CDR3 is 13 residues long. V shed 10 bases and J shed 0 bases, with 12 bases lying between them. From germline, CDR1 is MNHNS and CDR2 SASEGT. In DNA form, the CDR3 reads TGTGCCACCCTCGAGGGGGTGAACACTGAAGCTTTCCTT. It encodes CATLEGVNTEAFL.

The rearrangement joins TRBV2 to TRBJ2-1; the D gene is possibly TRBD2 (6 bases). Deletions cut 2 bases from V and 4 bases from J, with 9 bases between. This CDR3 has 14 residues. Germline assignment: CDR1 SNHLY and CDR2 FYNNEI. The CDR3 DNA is TGTGCCAGCAGTGAACACCGGGGGTACAATGAGCAGTTCTTC. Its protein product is CASSEHRGYNEQFF. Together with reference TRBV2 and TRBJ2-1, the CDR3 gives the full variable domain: EPEVTQTPSHQVTQMGQEVILRCVPISNHLYFYWYRQILGQKVEFLVSFYNNEISEKSEIFDDQFSVERPDGSNFTLKIRSTKLEDSAMYFCASSEHRGYNEQFFGPGTRLTVL.

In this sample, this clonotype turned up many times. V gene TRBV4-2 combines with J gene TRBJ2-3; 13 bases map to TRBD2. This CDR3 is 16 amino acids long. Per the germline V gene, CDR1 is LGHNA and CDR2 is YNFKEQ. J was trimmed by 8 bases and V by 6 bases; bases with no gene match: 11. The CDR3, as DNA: TGTGCCAGCAGGGACTCCGGACTAGCGGGGGAGGGTACGCAGTATTTT. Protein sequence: CASRDSGLAGEGTQYF.

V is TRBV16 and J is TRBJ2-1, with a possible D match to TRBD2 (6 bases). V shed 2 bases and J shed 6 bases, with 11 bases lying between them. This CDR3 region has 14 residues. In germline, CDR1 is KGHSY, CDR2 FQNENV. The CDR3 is CASSQREETNEQFF. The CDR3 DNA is TGTGCCAGCAGCCAAAGGGAGGAGACCAATGAGCAGTTCTTC.

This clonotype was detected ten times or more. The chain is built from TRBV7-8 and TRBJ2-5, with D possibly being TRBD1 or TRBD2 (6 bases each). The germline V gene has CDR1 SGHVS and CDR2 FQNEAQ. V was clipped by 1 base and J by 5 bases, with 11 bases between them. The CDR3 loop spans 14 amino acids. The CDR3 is CASSLVGGSETQYF. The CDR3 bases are TGTGCCAGCAGCTTAGTGGGGGGCTCGGAGACCCAGTACTTC. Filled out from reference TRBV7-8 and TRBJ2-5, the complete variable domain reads GAGVSQSPRYKVAKRGQDVALRCDPISGHVSLFWYQQALGQGPEFLTYFQNEAQLDKSGLPSDRFFAERPEGSVSTLKIQRTQQEDSAVYLCASSLVGGSETQYFGPGTRLLVL.

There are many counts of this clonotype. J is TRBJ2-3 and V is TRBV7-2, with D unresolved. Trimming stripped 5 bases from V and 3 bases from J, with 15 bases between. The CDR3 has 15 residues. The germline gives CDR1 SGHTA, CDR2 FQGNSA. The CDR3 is CASSTEVLGTDTQYF. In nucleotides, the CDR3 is TGTGCCAGCAGCACCGAAGTCTTGGGGACAGATACGCAGTATTTT.

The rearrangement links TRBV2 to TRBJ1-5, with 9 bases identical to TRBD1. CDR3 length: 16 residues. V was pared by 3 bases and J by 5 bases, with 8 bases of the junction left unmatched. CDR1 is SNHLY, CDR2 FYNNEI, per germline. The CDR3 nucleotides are TGTGCCAGCAGTGAGACAGGGGGTGTCCTCTATCAGCCCCAGCATTTT. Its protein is CASSETGGVLYQPQHF.

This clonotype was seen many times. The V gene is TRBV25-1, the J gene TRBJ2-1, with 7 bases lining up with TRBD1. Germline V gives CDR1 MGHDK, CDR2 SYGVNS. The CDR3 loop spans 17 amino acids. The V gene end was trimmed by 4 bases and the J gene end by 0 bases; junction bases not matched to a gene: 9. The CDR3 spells CASSGKQGQSSYNEQFF. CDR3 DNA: TGTGCCAGCAGTGGAAAACAGGGACAGAGCTCCTACAATGAGCAGTTCTTC.

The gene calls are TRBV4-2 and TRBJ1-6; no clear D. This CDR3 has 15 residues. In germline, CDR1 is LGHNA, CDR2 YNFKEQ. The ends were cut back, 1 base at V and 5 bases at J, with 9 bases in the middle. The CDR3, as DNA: TGTGCCAGCAGCCAAGGAGGCCACGATAATTCACCCCTCCACTTT. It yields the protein CASSQGGHDNSPLHF.

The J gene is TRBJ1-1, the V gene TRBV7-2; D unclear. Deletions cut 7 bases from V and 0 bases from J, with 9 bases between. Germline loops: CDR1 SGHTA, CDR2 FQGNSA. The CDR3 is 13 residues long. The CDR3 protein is CASTKRMNTEAFF. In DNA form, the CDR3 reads TGTGCCAGCACCAAAAGAATGAACACTGAAGCTTTCTTT.